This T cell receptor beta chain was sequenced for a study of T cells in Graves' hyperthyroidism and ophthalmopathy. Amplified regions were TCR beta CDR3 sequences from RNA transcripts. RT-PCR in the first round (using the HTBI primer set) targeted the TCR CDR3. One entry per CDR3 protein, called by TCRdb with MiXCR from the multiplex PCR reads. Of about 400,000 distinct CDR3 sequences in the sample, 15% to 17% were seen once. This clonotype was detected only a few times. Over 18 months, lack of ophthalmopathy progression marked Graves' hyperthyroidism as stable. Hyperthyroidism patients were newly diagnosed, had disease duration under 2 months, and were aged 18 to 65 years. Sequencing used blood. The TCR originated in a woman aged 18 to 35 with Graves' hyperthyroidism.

Here the CDR3 DNA reads TGTGCCAGCAGCGGATTAACAGGGGTCGGGACAGATACGCAGTATTTT. Translated, it gives CASSGLTGVGTDTQYF. V is TRBV9 and J is TRBJ2-3; TRBD1 aligns across 7 bases. V was clipped by 3 bases and J by 3 bases; unmatched bases: 10. The V gene's germline CDR1 is SGDLS and CDR2 YYNGEE. The CDR3 runs 16 residues.